This T cell receptor beta chain was found in a study of CXCR3-negative and CXCR3-positive naive CD8 T cells. Broader study findings: CXCR3-positive naive cells carried more hydrophobic TRB CDR3s than CXCR3-negative naive cells did. Fresh PBMCs served for most assays, and CXCR3 expression fell partially after cryopreservation. Relative to memory CD8+ cells, whose diversity was much lower, both naive subsets had comparably high diversity. Memory cells differed in TRBV-TRBJ usage, but naive CXCR3-negative and CXCR3-positive cells had similar usage.

TRB cDNA libraries were made by UMI-labeled 5' RACE. TCRdb re-called the 5' RACE reads and catalogs CDR3 proteins one per entry, DNA excluded. There are some 120,000 distinct CDR3 sequences in the sample, with about 0.34% held by the top ten. This CDR3 comprises 14 residues. Per germline, CDR1 SGHNT and CDR2 YYREEE (reference sequence). As to this clonotype: The antigen remains unidentified.

Phenotypically, naive CD8+ T cells corresponded to CD45RO-CCR7+CD27+CD95-. V usage is TRBV5-4 and J usage is TRBJ2-1; TCRdb lists TRBD2, though no DNA is available to test this call. The sequence came from a human donor in good health. Some clones in this sample may be carry-over from other donors' samples. The sample taken for sequencing was naive CXCR3+ CD8+ T cells from blood. Subset described: CD45RO-CCR7+CD27+CD95- naive CD8+ T cells expressing CXCR3 (TNR3+). The CDR3 protein is CASSQGTSSNEQFF.